The TCR beta chain described here comes from a study of shared clonotypes between healthy human individuals. Study details: Three CD4 naive, three CD4 memory, two CD8 naive and one CD8 memory plate were used per donor. Study-level points and caveats: A handful of donors had 5% to 6.5% of their naive CD4 clonotypes in common.

Clones were sequenced by immunoSEQ multiplex PCR, and TCRdb holds only the in-frame ones, with some missing. The profile covers 950,000 to 1,100,000 clones, with approximately 72% appearing a single time and 1.4% to 1.5% taken by the ten largest. Note on this clone: Antigen unknown.

Investigators divided CD4+ cells into CD45RA+ naive and CD45RA-negative memory subsets. What was sequenced was memory CD4+ T cells sorted from blood. Subset in this sample: CD45RA-negative fraction. This TCR was recovered from a young man in good health.

CDR3 region: CASKAGASTDTQYF. The DNA for the CDR3 is TGCGCCAGCAAGGCGGGGGCTAGCACAGATACGCAGTATTTT. The V gene is TRBV10-2, the J gene TRBJ2-3, with D possibly TRBD2 on 7 matching bases. Trimming shortened V by 7 bases and J by 0 bases, and 11 bases separated the two germline ends. The CDR3 runs 14 residues. CDR1 WSHSY and CDR2 SAAADI come from the germline V gene.